What follows are 4 T cell receptor beta chains derived from one specimen sequenced in a study of OX40 agonist ivuxolimab in advanced cancers. Measured with immunoSEQ multiplex PCR; TCRdb has only the in-frame clones, and not every one. This repertoire shows about 77,000 clones, around 87% found once; its top ten account for 5.5% to 6.5%. The sample here was CD4+ or CD8+ T cells sorted from blood, taken in a trial of the OX40 agonist ivuxolimab. Source of these receptors: an adult with an advanced solid tumor such as melanoma, head and neck, liver or kidney cancer.

This clone appeared once. A junction boundary mismatches the germline segment, possibly from a read error. The rearrangement joins TRBV5-1 to TRBJ1-5; 7 positions agree with TRBD1. Germline CDR1 and CDR2: SGHRS and YFSETQ. The CDR3 runs 13 residues. The CDR3 DNA reads as TGCGCCAGCAGCCCGCGGACAGGAGAGCAGTCAGATTTT. Its protein product is CASSPRTGEQSDF. The whole variable domain, filled in from reference TRBV5-1 and TRBJ1-5, reads KAGVTQTPRYLIKTRGQQVTLSCSPISGHRSVSWYQQTPGQGLQFLFEYFSETQRNKGNFPGRFSGRQFSNSRSEMNVSTLELGDSALYLCASSPRTGEQSDFGDGTRLSIL.

The count of this clone is one. The CDR3 reads CAFTRDRGRIEGYEQYF. The CDR3 coding sequence is TGTGCCTTCACCCGGGACAGGGGGCGAATCGAAGGCTACGAGCAGTACTTC. This chain uses TRBV30 with TRBJ2-7; the match to TRBD1 covers 12 bases. V lost 7 bases and J lost 3; bases outside the gene matches: 16. CDR1 and CDR2 from the germline V gene are GTSNPN and SVGIG (reference sequence). CDR3 length: 17 amino acids.

The chain employs TRBV6-1 and TRBJ1-3, with D unclear. CDR1 MNHNS and CDR2 SASEGT come from the germline V gene. Trimming took 2 bases from V and 4 from J, leaving 12 bases between them. The CDR3 totals 15 residues. The CDR3 DNA is TGTGCCAGCAGTGAATTTGGGTTTCGGGGAAACACCATATATTTT. It encodes CASSEFGFRGNTIYF.

The CDR3 here is CASRGEGSPLHF. The CDR3 nucleotides are TGTGCCAGCAGGGGAGAGGGATCACCCCTCCACTTT. The chain carries TRBV27 and TRBJ1-6; D call uncertain. The V gene's germline CDR1 is MNHEY and CDR2 SMNVEV (reference sequence). Trimming stripped 6 bases from V and 10 bases from J, with 10 bases between. The CDR3 consists of 12 residues.